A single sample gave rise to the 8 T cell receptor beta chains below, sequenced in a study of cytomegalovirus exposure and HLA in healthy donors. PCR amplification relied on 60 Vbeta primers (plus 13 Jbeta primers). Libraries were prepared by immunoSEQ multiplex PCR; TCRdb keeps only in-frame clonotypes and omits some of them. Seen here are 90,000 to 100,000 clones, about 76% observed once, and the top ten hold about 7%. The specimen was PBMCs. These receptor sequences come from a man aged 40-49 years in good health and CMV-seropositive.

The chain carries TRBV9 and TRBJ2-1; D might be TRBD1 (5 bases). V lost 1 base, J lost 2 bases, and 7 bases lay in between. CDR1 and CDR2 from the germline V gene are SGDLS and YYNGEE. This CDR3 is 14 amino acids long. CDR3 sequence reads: CASSVLGAYNEQFF. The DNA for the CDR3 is TGTGCCAGCAGCGTACTAGGGGCCTACAATGAGCAGTTCTTC. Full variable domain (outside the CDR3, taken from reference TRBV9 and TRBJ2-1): DSGVTQTPKHLITATGQRVTLRCSPRSGDLSVYWYQQSLDQGLQFLIQYYNGEERAKGNILERFSAQQFPDLHSELNLSSLELGDSALYFCASSVLGAYNEQFFGPGTRLTVL.

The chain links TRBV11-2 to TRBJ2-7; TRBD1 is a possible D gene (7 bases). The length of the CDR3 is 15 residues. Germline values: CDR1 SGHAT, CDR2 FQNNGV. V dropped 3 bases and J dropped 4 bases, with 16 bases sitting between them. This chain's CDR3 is CASSLEGTDIYEQYF. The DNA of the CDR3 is TGTGCCAGCAGCTTGGAGGGGACAGATATATACGAGCAGTACTTC.

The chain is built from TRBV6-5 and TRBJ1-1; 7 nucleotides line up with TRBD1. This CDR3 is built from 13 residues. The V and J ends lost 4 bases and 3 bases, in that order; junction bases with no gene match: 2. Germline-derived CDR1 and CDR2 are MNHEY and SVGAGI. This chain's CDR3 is CASSLGQYTEAFF. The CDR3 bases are TGTGCCAGCAGTTTGGGACAGTACACTGAAGCTTTCTTT.

The chain's CDR3 is CASSDREGHEQYF. Written as DNA, the CDR3 is TGTGCCAGCAGTGATCGGGAGGGCCACGAGCAGTACTTC. The rearrangement links TRBV6-4 to TRBJ2-7; 8 bases map to TRBD2. There are 13 residues in the CDR3. J gave up 5 bases and V 3 bases, and 3 bases lay outside the gene matches. Germline lookup yields CDR1 MRHNA and CDR2 SNTAGT.

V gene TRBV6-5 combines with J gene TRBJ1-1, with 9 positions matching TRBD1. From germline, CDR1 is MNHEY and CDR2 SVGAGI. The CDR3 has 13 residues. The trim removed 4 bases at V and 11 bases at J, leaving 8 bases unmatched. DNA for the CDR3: TGTGCCAGCAGTTTCACAGGGGGCGTTGGTGCTTTCTTT. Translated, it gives CASSFTGGVGAFF.

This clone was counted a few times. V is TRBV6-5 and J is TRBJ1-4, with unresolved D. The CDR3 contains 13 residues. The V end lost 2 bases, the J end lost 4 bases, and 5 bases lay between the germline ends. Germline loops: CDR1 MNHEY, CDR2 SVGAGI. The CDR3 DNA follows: TGTGCCAGCAGTTACGACTATAATGAAAAACTGTTTTTT. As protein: CASSYDYNEKLFF.

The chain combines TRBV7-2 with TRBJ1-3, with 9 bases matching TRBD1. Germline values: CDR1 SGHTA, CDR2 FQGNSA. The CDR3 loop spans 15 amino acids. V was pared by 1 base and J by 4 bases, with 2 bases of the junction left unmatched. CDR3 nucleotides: TGTGCCAGCAGCTTAGGGGGGACAGGGGGAAACACCATATATTTT. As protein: CASSLGGTGGNTIYF.

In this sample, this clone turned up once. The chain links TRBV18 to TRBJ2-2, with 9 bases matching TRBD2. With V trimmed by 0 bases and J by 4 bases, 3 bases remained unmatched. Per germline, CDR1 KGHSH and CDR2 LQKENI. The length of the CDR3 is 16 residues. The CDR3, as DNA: TGTGCCAGCTCACCACCGCAGCGGGAGGTCACCGGGGAGCTGTTTTTT. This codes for CASSPPQREVTGELFF.